In its sample, the clone carrying this T cell receptor beta chain was seen a few times. The use of a sample-barcoded 5' primer and a J-beta primer mix characterized a second PCR of 7 to 11 cycles. TCRdb re-derived calls from the 5' RACE reads in MiXCR, one entry per CDR3 protein. The sample records about 680,000 distinct CDR3 sequences, around 49% being singletons. The sample comes from a study of blood T cells in healthy people across ages. Trimming shortened V by 1 base and J by 4 bases, and 11 bases separated the two germline ends. CDR1 and CDR2 from the germline V gene are SGHTA and FQGNSA. This CDR3 spans 15 amino acids.

The clonotype originates from a woman between 55 and 75 years old in good health. The chain employs TRBV7-2 and TRBJ2-1; no reliable D call. The sample consisted of blood. In DNA form, the CDR3 reads TGTGCCAGCAGCTTAGTTGTGGGTGTATACAATGAGCAGTTCTTC. It yields the protein CASSLVVGVYNEQFF. The variable domain in full, with the rest retrieved from reference TRBV7-2 and TRBJ2-1, is GAGVSQSPSNKVTEKGKDVELRCDPISGHTALYWYRQSLGQGLEFLIYFQGNSAPDKSGLPSDRFSAERTGGSVSTLTIQRTQQEDSAVYLCASSLVVGVYNEQFFGPGTRLTVL.